Presented here are 27 T cell receptor beta chains from one specimen sequenced in a study of T-cell memory formation after mild COVID-19. TCRdb redid the calling of the 5' RACE reads with MiXCR, one entry per CDR3 protein. The data contain 350,000 or so distinct CDR3 sequences, 10% to 15% of them seen just once; the ten biggest clones take up about 20%. The sample was PBMCs or a T cell subset sorted from them (not recorded which). The receptor source for this set is a man younger than 30 who had mild COVID-19 (a few samples of this study predate the infection). Cell type and time point are not known.

In its sample, this clonotype was seen many times. The chain joins TRBV5-1 to TRBJ2-7, with a tentative D call TRBD2 (6 bases). CDR3 length: 17 residues. Trimming stripped 5 bases from V and 3 bases from J, with 24 bases between. Germline-derived CDR1 and CDR2 are SGHRS and YFSETQ. The CDR3 DNA reads TGCGCCAGCAGTTCCCAGGGAGGTCGTCAGGCGCACTACGAGCAGTACTTC. This encodes CASSSQGGRQAHYEQYF.

V and J are TRBV5-1 and TRBJ2-3, with a possible D match to TRBD1 (6 bases). The CDR3 sequence is 15 residues long. The germline CDR1 and CDR2 sequences are SGHRS and YFSETQ. Trimming removed 4 bases at V and 1 base at J, with 13 bases between. The CDR3 spells CASSIQGPGTDTQYF. DNA of the CDR3: TGCGCCAGCAGCATACAGGGTCCTGGCACAGATACGCAGTATTTT.

This clonotype was recorded many times. The chain uses TRBV5-6 and TRBJ2-6; D remains ambiguous. The CDR3 loop spans 15 amino acids. Germline V lookup: CDR1 SGHDT, CDR2 YYEEEE. V dropped 5 bases and J dropped 0 bases, with 9 bases sitting between them. DNA of the CDR3: TGTGCCAGCAGAATTGGGCTCTCTGGGGCCAACGTCCTGACTTTC. The encoded protein is CASRIGLSGANVLTF.

The chain links TRBV6-5 to TRBJ1-2, with D perhaps TRBD1 (5 bases). The CDR3 loop spans 15 amino acids. Deletions cut 1 base from V and 2 bases from J, with 11 bases between. Germline lookup yields CDR1 MNHEY and CDR2 SVGAGI. CDR3 amino acids: CASSYFSGTNYGYTF. CDR3 in DNA: TGTGCCAGCAGTTACTTCTCCGGGACGAACTATGGCTACACCTTC.

The chain has TRBV19 and TRBJ1-5, with a tentative D call TRBD1 (5 bases). From germline, CDR1 is LNHDA and CDR2 SQIVND (reference sequence). This CDR3 comprises 14 residues. V was pared by 6 bases and J by 1 base, with 10 bases between. The chain's CDR3 is CASSPGLSNQPQHF. The CDR3 coding sequence is TGTGCCAGTAGCCCGGGACTGAGCAATCAGCCCCAGCATTTT.

The V call is TRBV5-1, the J call TRBJ2-5, with D possibly being TRBD2 (6 bases). Between the trimmed V and J ends, which lost 0 bases and 5 bases, there was a span of 11 bases. The CDR3 runs 14 residues. Germline CDR1 reads SGHRS; CDR2 reads YFSETQ. CDR3 in DNA: TGCGCCAGCAGCTTGGCGGGGGACCGGGAGACCCAGTACTTC. Its protein product is CASSLAGDRETQYF.

This chain joins TRBV7-2 and TRBJ2-5; perhaps TRBD2 as D (7 bases). Germline CDR1 and CDR2: SGHTA and FQGNSA. The CDR3 sequence is 16 residues long. V lost 5 bases to trimming and J lost 5 bases, with 21 bases between them. CDR3 region: CASSALEGGRIETQYF. Here the CDR3 DNA reads TGTGCCAGCAGCGCTTTGGAGGGGGGGCGCATCGAGACCCAGTACTTC.

Only a few counts were recorded for this clonotype. The gene calls are TRBV5-1 and TRBJ2-1, with unresolved D. This CDR3 has 13 residues. The V end lost 0 bases, the J end lost 7 bases, and 8 bases lay between the germline ends. Germline CDR1 is SGHRS and CDR2 is YFSETQ. Written as DNA, the CDR3 is TGCGCCAGCAGCTTGGAGCTCCCTAATGAGCAGTTCTTC. This gives the protein CASSLELPNEQFF.

This clonotype appeared a few times. The chain has TRBV12-3 or TRBV12-4 and TRBJ2-1; D is undetermined. This CDR3 contains 13 residues. V lost 3 bases to trimming and J lost 4 bases, with 7 bases between them. For the CDR3, the DNA is TGTGCCAGCAGTTTTAGTAGATACAATGAGCAGTTCTTC. Translation: CASSFSRYNEQFF.

This clonotype has a handful of counts. The chain employs TRBV7-8 and TRBJ2-7, with a tentative D call TRBD1 (6 bases). Deletions cut 3 bases from V and 2 bases from J, with 11 bases between. CDR1 and CDR2 (germline): SGHVS, FQNEAQ. The CDR3 spans 14 residues. The CDR3 spells CASSFPGVTYEQYV. The CDR3 DNA follows: TGTGCCAGCAGCTTCCCAGGGGTAACCTACGAGCAGTACGTC.

The chain employs TRBV29-1 and TRBJ2-3; no clear D. The CDR3 spans 14 residues. Deletions cut 7 bases from V and 0 bases from J, with 14 bases between. The germline V gene has CDR1 SQVTM and CDR2 ANQGSEA. This chain's CDR3 is CSATADASTDTQYF. The CDR3 DNA reads TGCAGCGCGACGGCCGATGCTAGCACAGATACGCAGTATTTT.

This chain connects TRBV18 to TRBJ2-5, with D possibly matching TRBD1 (6 bases). V dropped 6 bases and J dropped 0 bases, with 14 bases sitting between them. The CDR3 runs 15 residues. The germline gives CDR1 KGHSH, CDR2 LQKENI. As DNA, the CDR3 is TGTGCCAGCTCTCAGATAGGACAGAACCAAGAGACCCAGTACTTC. Translated: CASSQIGQNQETQYF. The full variable domain, with the rest looked up from reference TRBV18 and TRBJ2-5, is NAGVMQNPRHLVRRRGQEARLRCSPMKGHSHVYWYRQLPEEGLKFMVYLQKENIIDESGMPKERFSAEFPKEGPSILRIQQVVRGDSAAYFCASSQIGQNQETQYFGPGTRLLVL.

This clonotype was counted at least ten times. The CDR3 reads CSASSRDGTTDTQYF. The CDR3 coding sequence is TGCAGTGCTAGTTCGAGGGACGGTACTACAGATACGCAGTATTTT. V is TRBV20-1 and J is TRBJ2-3; tentatively, D is TRBD1 or TRBD2 (5 bases each). Germline CDR1 and CDR2: DFQATT and SNEGSKA (reference sequence). Trimming removed 3 bases at V and 3 bases at J, with 16 bases between. The CDR3 runs 15 residues.

This clonotype was counted only a few times. This rearrangement joins TRBV4-1 to TRBJ2-1, with 7 bases lining up with TRBD2. J was trimmed by 0 bases and V by 2 bases; bases with no gene match: 7. Germline CDR1 MGHRA, CDR2 YSYEKL. The CDR3 length is 17 residues. CDR3 sequence reads: CASSQFVGGSSYNEQFF. As DNA, the CDR3 is TGCGCCAGCAGCCAATTTGTGGGAGGGAGCTCCTACAATGAGCAGTTCTTC.

The CDR3: CASSRGTAGNTEAFF. The CDR3 nucleotides read TGCGCCAGCAGCCGTGGGACGGCGGGGAACACTGAAGCTTTCTTT. The V gene is TRBV5-1, the J gene TRBJ1-1; the D gene is possibly TRBD1 (5 bases). V lost 4 bases and J 1 base, leaving 14 bases between the germline ends. The CDR3 length is 15 residues. In germline, CDR1 is SGHRS, CDR2 YFSETQ.

This clonotype was seen only a few times. This chain links TRBV5-5 with TRBJ2-5, with D perhaps matching TRBD2 (6 bases). Germline CDR1 is SGHKS and CDR2 is YYEKEE (reference sequence). The CDR3 covers 14 residues. Trimming cost V 4 bases and J 1 base, with 11 bases left between them. The CDR3 bases are TGTGCCAGCAGCGTTGGGACTTTCCAAGAGACCCAGTACTTC. Translation gives CASSVGTFQETQYF.

This clonotype was observed many times. The chain employs TRBV10-3 and TRBJ1-1; 8 nucleotides agree with TRBD1. The length of the CDR3 is 15 residues. V lost 3 bases and J lost 3; bases outside the gene matches: 6. The germline CDR1 and CDR2 sequences are ENHRY and SYGVKD. The CDR3 loop is CAISDKQGGYTEAFF. The CDR3 nucleotides read TGTGCCATCAGTGATAAACAGGGGGGCTACACTGAAGCTTTCTTT.

This clonotype was observed a handful of times. The rearrangement links TRBV4-3 to TRBJ2-5; a possible D gene is TRBD2 (5 bases). The germline gives CDR1 LGHNA, CDR2 YSLEER. The CDR3 covers 16 residues. Trimming took 1 base from V and 4 from J, leaving 16 bases between them. The CDR3 spells CASSQGPLGDGETQYF. In DNA, the CDR3 is TGCGCCAGCAGCCAAGGGCCTCTCGGGGATGGAGAGACCCAGTACTTC.

In this sample, this clonotype turned up many times. This chain connects TRBV20-1 to TRBJ2-1; D remains unclear. V was clipped by 0 bases and J by 4 bases, with 1 base between them. This CDR3 has 11 amino acids. In germline, CDR1 is DFQATT, CDR2 SNEGSKA (reference sequence). CDR3 protein: CSAREYNEQFF. In DNA, the CDR3 is TGCAGTGCTAGAGAATACAATGAGCAGTTCTTC.

The gene calls are TRBV12-3 or TRBV12-4 and TRBJ1-2; perhaps TRBD1 as D (5 bases). The CDR3 contains 13 residues. Trimming took 3 bases from V and 7 from J, leaving 12 bases between them. In DNA form, the CDR3 reads TGTGCCAGCAGTTTCGATTCGGGGCTTGGCTACACCTTC. Translation gives CASSFDSGLGYTF.

The chain joins TRBV7-2 to TRBJ2-5; 9 nucleotides align to TRBD1. This CDR3 spans 14 amino acids. V lost 6 bases to trimming and J lost 1 base; unmatched junction nucleotides: 3. Germline CDR1 reads SGHTA; CDR2 reads FQGNSA. CDR3 nucleotide sequence: TGTGCCAGCAGACGGACAGGGGCCCAAGAGACCCAGTACTTC. It specifies CASRRTGAQETQYF.

The V gene is TRBV6-2 or TRBV6-3, the J gene TRBJ1-6; D might be TRBD1 (5 bases). Trimming cost V 6 bases and J 7 bases, with 19 bases left between them. The CDR3 contains 16 residues. Germline values: CDR1 MNHEY, CDR2 SVGEGT. This CDR3 reads CASSQGVGTANSPLHF. Written as DNA, the CDR3 is TGTGCCAGCAGCCAAGGGGTTGGGACGGCGAATTCACCCCTCCACTTT.

The table lists this clonotype with a few counts. This chain uses TRBV3-1 with TRBJ1-1; the D is unclear. Germline CDR1 LGHDT, CDR2 YNNKEL (reference sequence). The CDR3 runs to 13 residues. Trimming removed 2 bases from V and 5 bases from J, with 9 bases in between. As DNA, the CDR3 is TGTGCCAGCAGCCAAAGTACTGGGACTGAAGCTTTCTTT. Its translation is CASSQSTGTEAFF.

The chain carries TRBV9 and TRBJ2-1; D might be TRBD1 or TRBD2, each matching 5 bases. This CDR3 is 16 amino acids long. Germline assignment: CDR1 SGDLS and CDR2 YYNGEE. V was shortened by 4 bases and J by 0 bases, with 14 bases between the two germline ends. The CDR3 region is CASSPRGSRSYNEQFF. The CDR3 DNA sequence: TGTGCCAGCAGCCCGAGGGGCAGCCGCTCCTACAATGAGCAGTTCTTC.

This clonotype was seen ten or more times. The J gene is TRBJ2-7, the V gene TRBV10-1; D may be TRBD2 (6 bases). V lost 3 bases, J lost 3 bases, and 12 bases lay in between. The germline gives CDR1 WNHNN, CDR2 SYGVQD (reference sequence). The CDR3 is 14 residues long. The CDR3 sequence is CASSEGDSRYEQYF. In DNA form, the CDR3 reads TGCGCCAGCAGTGAAGGGGACTCCCGCTACGAGCAGTACTTC.

At least ten counts were recorded for this clonotype. The V gene is TRBV4-3, the J gene TRBJ2-7; D could derive from TRBD1 or TRBD2 (5 bases each). This CDR3 comprises 15 residues. Germline lookup yields CDR1 LGHNA and CDR2 YSLEER. Trimming left V 0 bases short and J 0 bases short, with 9 bases between. The DNA for the CDR3 is TGCGCCAGCAGCCAAGAAGAGGGGAGCTCCTACGAGCAGTACTTC. This translates into CASSQEEGSSYEQYF.

This clonotype was detected only a few times. V gene TRBV2 combines with J gene TRBJ2-5, with TRBD1 as a possible D gene (6 bases). Trimming stripped 11 bases from V and 4 bases from J, with 14 bases between. Germline V gene sequence: CDR1 SNHLY, CDR2 FYNNEI. There are 12 residues in the CDR3. The CDR3 DNA is TGTGCCGTAAGGACAGTCGCAGAGACCCAGTACTTC. Encoded protein: CAVRTVAETQYF.